This TCR beta chain was recorded in a study of blood T cell repertoires in COVID-19. As for the study in general: The United States, Italy and Spain provided the acute and convalescent COVID-19 samples. Nucleic acid was either cDNA or gDNA, and it came from T cells, B-cell-depleted T cells, or PBMCs.

This CDR3 has 13 residues. Between the trimmed V and J ends, which lost 7 bases and 4 bases, there was a span of 13 bases. Germline-derived CDR1 and CDR2 are SNHLY and FYNNEI. Per the original methods: Nucleated cell number was recorded as an estimate derived from reference gene primer amplification. Measured with immunoSEQ multiplex PCR; TCRdb has only the in-frame clones, and not every one. V and J calls and clone size come straight from that table; D and trimming were deduced from the DNA. Here the sample spans about 68,000 clones, roughly 80% being singletons. This sequence joins TRBV2 and TRBJ1-1; no firm D call. Sequenced: peripheral blood. This sequence originates from a man aged 50 or older with active COVID-19. The CDR3 sequence: CASNQVEGTEAFF. The CDR3 bases are TGTGCCAGCAACCAAGTGGAGGGCACTGAAGCTTTCTTT. The complete variable domain, with remaining parts taken from reference TRBV2 and TRBJ1-1, reads EPEVTQTPSHQVTQMGQEVILRCVPISNHLYFYWYRQILGQKVEFLVSFYNNEISEKSEIFDDQFSVERPDGSNFTLKIRSTKLEDSAMYFCASNQVEGTEAFFGQGTRLTVV.